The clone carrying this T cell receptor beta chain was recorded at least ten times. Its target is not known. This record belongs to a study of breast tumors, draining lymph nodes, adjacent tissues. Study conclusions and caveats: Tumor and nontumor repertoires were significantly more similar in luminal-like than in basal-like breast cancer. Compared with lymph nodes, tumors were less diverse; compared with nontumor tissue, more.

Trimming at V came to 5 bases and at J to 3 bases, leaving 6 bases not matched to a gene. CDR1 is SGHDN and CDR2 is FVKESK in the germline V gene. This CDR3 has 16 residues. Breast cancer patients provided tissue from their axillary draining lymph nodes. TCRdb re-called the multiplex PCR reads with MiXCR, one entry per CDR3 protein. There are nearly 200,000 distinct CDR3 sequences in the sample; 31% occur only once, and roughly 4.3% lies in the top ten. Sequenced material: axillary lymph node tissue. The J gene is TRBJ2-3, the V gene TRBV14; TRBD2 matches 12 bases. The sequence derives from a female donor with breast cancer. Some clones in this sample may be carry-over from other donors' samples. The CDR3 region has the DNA TGTGCCAGCAGCTCGTGGACTAGCGGGAAAACAGATACGCAGTATTTT. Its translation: CASSSWTSGKTDTQYF.